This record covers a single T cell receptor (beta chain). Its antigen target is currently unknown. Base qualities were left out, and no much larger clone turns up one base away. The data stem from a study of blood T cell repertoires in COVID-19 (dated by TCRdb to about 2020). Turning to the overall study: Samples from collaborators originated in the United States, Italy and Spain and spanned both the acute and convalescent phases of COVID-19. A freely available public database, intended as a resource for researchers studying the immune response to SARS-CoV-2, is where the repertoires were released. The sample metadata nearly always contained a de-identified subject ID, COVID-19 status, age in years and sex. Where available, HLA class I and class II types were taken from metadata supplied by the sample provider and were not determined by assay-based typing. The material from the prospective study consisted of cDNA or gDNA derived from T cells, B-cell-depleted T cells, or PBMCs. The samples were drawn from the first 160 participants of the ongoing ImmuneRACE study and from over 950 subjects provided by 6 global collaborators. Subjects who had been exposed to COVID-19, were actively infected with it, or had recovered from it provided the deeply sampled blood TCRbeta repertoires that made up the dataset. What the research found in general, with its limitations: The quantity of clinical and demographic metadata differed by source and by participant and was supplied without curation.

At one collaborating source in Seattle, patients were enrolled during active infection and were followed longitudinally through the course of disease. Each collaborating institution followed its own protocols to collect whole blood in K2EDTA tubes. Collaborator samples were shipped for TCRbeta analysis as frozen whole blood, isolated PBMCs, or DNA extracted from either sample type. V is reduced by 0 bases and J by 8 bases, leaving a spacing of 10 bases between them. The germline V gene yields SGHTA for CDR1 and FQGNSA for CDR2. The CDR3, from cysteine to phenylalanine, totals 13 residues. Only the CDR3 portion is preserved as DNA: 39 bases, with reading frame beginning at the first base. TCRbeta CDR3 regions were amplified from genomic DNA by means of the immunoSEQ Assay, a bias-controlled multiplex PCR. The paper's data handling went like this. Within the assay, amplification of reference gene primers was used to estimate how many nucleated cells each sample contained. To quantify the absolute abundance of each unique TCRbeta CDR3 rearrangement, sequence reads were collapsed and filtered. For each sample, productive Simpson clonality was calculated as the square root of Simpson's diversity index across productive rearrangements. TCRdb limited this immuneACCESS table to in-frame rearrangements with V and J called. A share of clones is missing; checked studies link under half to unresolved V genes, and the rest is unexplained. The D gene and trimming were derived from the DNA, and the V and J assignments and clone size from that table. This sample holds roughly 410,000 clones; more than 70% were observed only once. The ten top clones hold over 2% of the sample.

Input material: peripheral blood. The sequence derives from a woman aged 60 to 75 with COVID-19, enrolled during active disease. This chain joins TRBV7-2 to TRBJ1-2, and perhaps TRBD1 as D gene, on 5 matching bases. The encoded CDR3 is CASSLARVDGYTF. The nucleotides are TGTGCCAGCAGCTTAGCCAGGGTCGACGGCTACACCTTC.